The rows below give T cell receptor beta chains drawn from one sample of a study of T-cell reconstitution after alpha-beta-depleted transplantation in children. TCRdb processed the PCR reads anew with MiXCR; each CDR3 protein has one entry. Here the sample spans approximately 400,000 distinct CDR3 sequences, approximately 10% being singletons. Sequences were derived from PBMCs from the stem cell graft donor, sampled from the stem cell graft. The origin of the receptors is a human donor who donated a stem cell graft to a child with acute myeloid leukemia. Each CDR3 is given with its conserved first and last residue. A D gene is named only where the DNA matches it firmly. The size entry is marked missing in some rows and otherwise reads once, few, many or a size class.

>NA|NA|TRBJ1-4|TRBV3-1
CASSQDGTGRNEKLFF
TGTGCCAGCAGCCAAGATGGAACAGGACGAAATGAAAAACTGTTTTTT
>TRBD1|few|TRBJ2-5|TRBV12-3/TRBV12-4
CASRPGTGGGETQYF
TGTGCCAGCAGACCCGGGACAGGGGGCGGGGAGACCCAGTACTTC
>TRBD1|NA|TRBJ2-3|TRBV5-1
CASSSYRGSSTDTQYF
TGCGCCAGCAGCTCCTACAGGGGATCTAGCACAGATACGCAGTATTTT
>NA|few|TRBJ1-1|TRBV6-2/TRBV6-3
CASTKGTAEGNTEAFF
TGTGCCAGCACCAAAGGAACAGCTGAGGGGAACACTGAAGCTTTCTTT
>NA|few|TRBJ2-7|TRBV5-1
CASSLDAVGSSSYEQYF
TGCGCCAGCAGCCTAGACGCAGTTGGAAGCAGCTCCTACGAGCAGTACTTC
>NA|NA|TRBJ1-2|TRBV27
CATYGGYGDTF
TGTGCCACCTATGGAGGCTATGGCGACACCTTC
>NA|few|TRBJ1-1|TRBV4-1
CASSQDGQLNTEAFF
TGCGCCAGCAGCCAAGATGGACAATTGAACACTGAAGCTTTCTTT
>TRBD1|NA|TRBJ1-2|TRBV5-4
CASSPAGTGGTIYGYTF
TGTGCCAGCAGCCCCGCGGGGACAGGGGGAACTATCTATGGCTACACCTTC
>NA|NA|TRBJ2-5|TRBV20-1
CSARDHGAGTQYF
TGCAGTGCTAGAGATCACGGGGCGGGAACCCAGTACTTC
>NA|few|TRBJ1-2|TRBV3-1
CASSQEDRQYGYTF
TGTGCCAGCAGCCAAGAAGACAGGCAATATGGCTACACCTTC
>TRBD2|many|TRBJ2-3|TRBV10-3
CATRTSGGLLDTQYF
TGTGCCACACGGACTAGCGGGGGCCTCTTAGATACGCAGTATTTT
>NA|few|TRBJ2-7|TRBV5-1
CASSESQGGFEQYF
TGCGCCAGCAGCGAAAGTCAGGGGGGTTTCGAGCAGTACTTC
>TRBD2|NA|TRBJ2-2|TRBV5-1
CASSALTSGKGTNTGELFF
TGCGCCAGCAGCGCGCTGACTAGCGGGAAGGGGACGAACACCGGGGAGCTGTTTTTT
>NA|few|TRBJ2-5|TRBV20-1
CSAGGAGVVGAQYF
TGCAGTGCTGGAGGGGCAGGGGTTGTGGGGGCCCAGTACTTC
>TRBD2|NA|TRBJ2-1|TRBV5-1
CASSFGLAARSSYNEQFF
TGCGCCAGCAGCTTCGGACTAGCGGCCAGGAGCTCCTACAATGAGCAGTTCTTC